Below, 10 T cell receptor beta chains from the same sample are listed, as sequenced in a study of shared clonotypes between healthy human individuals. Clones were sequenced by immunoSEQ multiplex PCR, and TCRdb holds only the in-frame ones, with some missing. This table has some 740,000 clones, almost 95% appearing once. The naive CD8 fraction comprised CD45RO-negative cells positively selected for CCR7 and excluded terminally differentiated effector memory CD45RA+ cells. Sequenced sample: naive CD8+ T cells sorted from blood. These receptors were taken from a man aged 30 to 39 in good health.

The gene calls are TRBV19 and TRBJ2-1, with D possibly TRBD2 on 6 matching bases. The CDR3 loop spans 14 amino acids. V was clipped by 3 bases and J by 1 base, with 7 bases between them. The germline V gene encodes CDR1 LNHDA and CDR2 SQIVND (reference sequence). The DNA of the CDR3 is TGTGCCAGTAGTATGGGGACTTCCTACAATGAGCAGTTCTTC. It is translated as CASSMGTSYNEQFF.

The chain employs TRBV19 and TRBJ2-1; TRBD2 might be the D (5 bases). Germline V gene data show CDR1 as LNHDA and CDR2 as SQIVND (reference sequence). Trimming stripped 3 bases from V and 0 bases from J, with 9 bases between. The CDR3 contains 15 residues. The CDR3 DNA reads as TGTGCCAGTAGTATTAGCGTTAGCTCCTACAATGAGCAGTTCTTC. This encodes CASSISVSSYNEQFF.

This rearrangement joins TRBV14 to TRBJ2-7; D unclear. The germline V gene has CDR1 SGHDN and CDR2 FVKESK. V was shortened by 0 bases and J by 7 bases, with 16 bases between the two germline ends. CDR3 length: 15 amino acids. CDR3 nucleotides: TGTGCCAGCAGCCAAGATGCGGCCTCCCTAGGGGAGCAGTACTTC. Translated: CASSQDAASLGEQYF.

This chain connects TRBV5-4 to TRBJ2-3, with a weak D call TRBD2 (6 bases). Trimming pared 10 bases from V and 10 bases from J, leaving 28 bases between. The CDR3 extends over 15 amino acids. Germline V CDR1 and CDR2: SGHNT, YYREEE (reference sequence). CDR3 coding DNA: TGTGCCTTTCTGAGACGGGAGCATCCCCAGCAGTCGCAGTATTTT. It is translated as CAFLRREHPQQSQYF. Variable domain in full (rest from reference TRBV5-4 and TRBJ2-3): ETGVTQSPTHLIKTRGQQVTLRCSSQSGHNTVSWYQQALGQGPQFIFQYYREEENGRGNFPPRFSGLQFPNYSSELNVNALELDDSALYLCAFLRREHPQQSQYFGPGTRLTVL.

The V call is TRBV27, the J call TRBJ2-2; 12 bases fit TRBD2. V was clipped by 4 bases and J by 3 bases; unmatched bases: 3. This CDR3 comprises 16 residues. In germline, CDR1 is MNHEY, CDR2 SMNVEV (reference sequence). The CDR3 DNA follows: TGTGCCAGCAGTTCGACTAGCGGGAGATACACCGGGGAGCTGTTTTTT. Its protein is CASSSTSGRYTGELFF.

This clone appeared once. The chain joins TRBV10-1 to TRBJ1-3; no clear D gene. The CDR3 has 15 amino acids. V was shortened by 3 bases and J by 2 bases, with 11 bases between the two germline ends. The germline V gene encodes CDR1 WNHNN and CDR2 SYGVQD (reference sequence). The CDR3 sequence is CASSEWADPGNTIYF. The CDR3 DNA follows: TGCGCCAGCAGTGAATGGGCAGACCCTGGAAACACCATATATTTT.

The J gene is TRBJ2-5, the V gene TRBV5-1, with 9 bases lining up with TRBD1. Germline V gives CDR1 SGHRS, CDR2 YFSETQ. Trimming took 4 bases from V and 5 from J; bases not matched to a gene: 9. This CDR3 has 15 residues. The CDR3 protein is CASSEPGQGAETQYF. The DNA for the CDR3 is TGCGCCAGCAGCGAACCGGGACAGGGTGCCGAGACCCAGTACTTC. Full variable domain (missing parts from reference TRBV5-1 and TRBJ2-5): KAGVTQTPRYLIKTRGQQVTLSCSPISGHRSVSWYQQTPGQGLQFLFEYFSETQRNKGNFPGRFSGRQFSNSRSEMNVSTLELGDSALYLCASSEPGQGAETQYFGPGTRLLVL.

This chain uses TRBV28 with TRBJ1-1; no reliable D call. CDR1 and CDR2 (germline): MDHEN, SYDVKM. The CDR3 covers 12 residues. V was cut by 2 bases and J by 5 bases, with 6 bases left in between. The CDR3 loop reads CASSLHVTEAFF. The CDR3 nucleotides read TGTGCCAGCAGTTTACACGTAACTGAAGCTTTCTTT.

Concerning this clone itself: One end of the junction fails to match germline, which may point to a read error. The CDR3 nucleotides are TGCAGCGTTGAAGACCGGGACAGCCTAAGTTTC. It translates to CSVEDRDSLSF. V gene TRBV29-1 combines with J gene TRBJ2-7; 7 nucleotides align to TRBD1. The CDR3 is 11 residues long. The germline gives CDR1 SQVTM, CDR2 ANQGSEA.

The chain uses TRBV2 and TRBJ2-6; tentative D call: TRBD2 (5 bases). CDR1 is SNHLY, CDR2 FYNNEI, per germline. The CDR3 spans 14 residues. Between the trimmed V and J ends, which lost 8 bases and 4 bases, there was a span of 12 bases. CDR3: CASDMGAGANVLTF. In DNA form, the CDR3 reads TGTGCCAGCGATATGGGAGCGGGGGCCAACGTCCTGACTTTC.